What follows are 25 T cell receptor beta chains derived from one specimen sequenced in a study of blood T cell repertoires in COVID-19 (dated by TCRdb to 2020 to 2021). The protocol used for the library was the immunoSEQ multiplex PCR assay. Here the immuneACCESS table is served through TCRdb, limited to in-frame sequences with V and J called. Missing clones are a known gap in these copies; in checked studies unresolved V genes cover under half, and the rest lacks a known reason. A total of about 360,000 clones appear in this sample, less than 90% of them only once. The top ten clones comprise less than 9% of the sample. The specimen sequenced was peripheral blood. The receptors originated from a woman aged 55-70 years with COVID-19, enrolled during active disease.

J is TRBJ2-5 and V is TRBV5-6; the match to TRBD2 covers 7 bases. Germline CDR1 is SGHDT and CDR2 is YYEEEE. V lost 3 bases and J lost 9; bases outside the gene matches: 5. This CDR3 is 12 amino acids long. For the CDR3, the DNA is TGTGCCAGCAGCTACTTAGCGGGCGCCCAGTACTTC. This gives the protein CASSYLAGAQYF.

CDR3 region: CASSFWDRAANEQFF. CDR3 DNA sequence: TGTGCCAGCAGCTTTTGGGACAGGGCAGCAAATGAGCAGTTCTTC. The J gene is TRBJ2-1, the V gene TRBV13; TRBD1 agrees at 9 bases. The V gene end was trimmed by 3 bases and the J gene end by 7 bases; junction bases not matched to a gene: 7. This CDR3 has 15 amino acids. Germline CDR1 and CDR2: PRHDT and FYEKMQ (reference sequence).

In nucleotides, the CDR3 is TGTGCCATCAGTCGCTCGTGGGGGGGCGTAGATACGCAGTATTTT. Amino acids: CAISRSWGGVDTQYF. The genes are TRBV10-3 and TRBJ2-3, with a weak D call TRBD2 (7 bases). The V gene's germline CDR1 is ENHRY and CDR2 SYGVKD. V shed 5 bases and J shed 5 bases, with 17 bases lying between them. CDR3 length: 15 residues.

The chain has TRBV7-2 and TRBJ1-1, with 7 bases aligning to TRBD1. This CDR3 spans 15 amino acids. The V segment lost 4 bases and the J segment 4 bases; nucleotides outside the gene matches: 9. Looked up from germline, CDR1 is SGHTA and CDR2 is FQGNSA. CDR3 sequence reads: CASSSMDRLGTEAFF. DNA for the CDR3: TGTGCCAGCAGCTCAATGGACAGGTTAGGCACTGAAGCTTTCTTT.

This clone was recorded only once. The chain carries TRBV14 and TRBJ2-5; D gene unclear. Germline CDR1 reads SGHDN; CDR2 reads FVKESK. This CDR3 comprises 11 residues. V lost 3 bases and J lost 4, with 3 bases in between. CDR3 amino acids: CASSHSETQYF. The DNA of the CDR3 is TGTGCCAGCAGCCACTCAGAGACCCAGTACTTC.

There are a few counts of this clone. The V gene is TRBV18, the J gene TRBJ1-2; maybe TRBD1 (5 bases). Looked up from germline, CDR1 is KGHSH and CDR2 is LQKENI. The CDR3 spans 14 residues. Trimming removed 0 bases from V and 8 bases from J, with 13 bases in between. This CDR3 reads CASSPPVRAEGYTF. Written as DNA, the CDR3 is TGTGCCAGCTCACCACCTGTCAGGGCTGAGGGCTACACCTTC. Using reference TRBV18 and TRBJ1-2 for the parts outside the CDR3, the full variable domain is NAGVMQNPRHLVRRRGQEARLRCSPMKGHSHVYWYRQLPEEGLKFMVYLQKENIIDESGMPKERFSAEFPKEGPSILRIQQVVRGDSAAYFCASSPPVRAEGYTFGSGTRLTVV.

The chain carries TRBV7-3 and TRBJ1-6; D is ambiguous. Deletions cut 2 bases from V and 5 bases from J, with 10 bases between. Per germline, CDR1 SGHTA and CDR2 FQGTGA. The CDR3 contains 15 residues. CDR3 in amino acids: CASSLGPMDNSPLHF. The CDR3 bases are TGTGCCAGCAGCTTAGGCCCGATGGATAATTCACCCCTCCACTTT.

This chain links TRBV2 with TRBJ2-3; 11 positions match TRBD2. In germline, CDR1 is SNHLY, CDR2 FYNNEI. The length of the CDR3 is 20 residues. V lost 2 bases and J lost 0; bases outside the gene matches: 13. CDR3 residues: CASSEWRLAGGPSSTDTQYF. CDR3 sequence (DNA): TGTGCCAGCAGTGAATGGAGGCTAGCGGGGGGCCCCAGTAGCACAGATACGCAGTATTTT.

This clone has a single count. This chain connects TRBV18 to TRBJ1-4; D perhaps matches TRBD1 (6 bases). The CDR3 has 12 residues. V lost 6 bases and J 17 bases, leaving 19 bases between the germline ends. Germline CDR1 and CDR2: KGHSH and LQKENI. The CDR3 spells CASSPSDSPSFF. The CDR3 DNA follows: TGTGCCAGCTCGCCTTCGGACAGCCCTTCTTTTTTT.

The V gene is TRBV7-9, the J gene TRBJ1-4; possibly TRBD1 for D (5 bases). Trimming left V 8 bases short and J 8 bases short, with 12 bases between. Germline CDR1 SEHNR, CDR2 FQNEAQ (reference sequence). The CDR3 is made up of 12 amino acids. The CDR3 protein is CASGGTDEKLFF. In nucleotides, the CDR3 is TGTGCCAGCGGCGGGACGGACGAAAAACTGTTTTTT. The full variable domain, in which reference TRBV7-9 and TRBJ1-4 provide the parts outside the CDR3, is DTGVSQNPRHKITKRGQNVTFRCDPISEHNRLYWYRQTLGQGPEFLTYFQNEAQLEKSRLLSDRFSAERPKGSFSTLEIQRTEQGDSAMYLCASGGTDEKLFFGSGTQLSVL.

The chain carries TRBV19 and TRBJ2-1; 8 bases fit TRBD2. V gave up 5 bases and J gave up 8 bases; unmatched junction bases: 11. CDR3 length: 15 residues. Germline-derived CDR1 and CDR2 are LNHDA and SQIVND (reference sequence). The chain's CDR3 is CASSPNGGANYEQFF. The CDR3 DNA sequence: TGTGCCAGTAGTCCGAACGGGGGGGCCAACTATGAGCAGTTCTTC.

The V call is TRBV19, the J call TRBJ2-7; D is possibly TRBD1 (7 bases). The V end was cut by 7 bases, the J end by 1 base, with 11 bases between. The CDR3 loop spans 13 amino acids. In germline, CDR1 is LNHDA, CDR2 SQIVND (reference sequence). The CDR3 DNA is TGTGCCAGTAAGGCAGGGGGGTCCTACGAGCAGTACTTC. It yields the protein CASKAGGSYEQYF.

The V gene is TRBV19, the J gene TRBJ2-2, with TRBD1 matching 7 bases. Germline loops: CDR1 LNHDA, CDR2 SQIVND (reference sequence). CDR3 size: 15 residues. V trimming: 5 bases; J trimming: 2 bases; junction bases outside the gene matches: 5. The CDR3 loop reads CASSPWTGNTGELFF. The CDR3 region has the DNA TGTGCCAGTAGTCCGTGGACAGGCAACACCGGGGAGCTGTTTTTT.

This rearrangement joins TRBV30 to TRBJ2-1; a weak D match, TRBD2 (5 bases). V was pared by 4 bases and J by 1 base, with 14 bases between. Per the germline V gene, CDR1 is GTSNPN and CDR2 is SVGIG (reference sequence). This CDR3 is built from 15 residues. This CDR3 is CAWTGLLGSYNEQFF. In nucleotides, the CDR3 is TGTGCCTGGACCGGACTGTTAGGATCCTACAATGAGCAGTTCTTC.

A few counts support this clone. The J gene is TRBJ1-2, the V gene TRBV29-1; 9 nucleotides match TRBD1. This CDR3 has 12 residues. Germline CDR1 is SQVTM and CDR2 is ANQGSEA. Losses at the gene ends were 6 bases for V and 7 bases for J; bases not matched to a gene: 6. The DNA for the CDR3 is TGCAGCGTACAACAGGGGGCTCGTGGCTACACCTTC. Residues: CSVQQGARGYTF.

This sequence joins TRBV19 and TRBJ1-4, with D unresolved. CDR3 size: 13 residues. Germline CDR1 reads LNHDA; CDR2 reads SQIVND (reference sequence). V gave up 6 bases and J gave up 5 bases, with 10 bases separating them. The DNA of the CDR3 is TGTGCCAGTAGGGGCAATAGGAATGAAAAACTGTTTTTT. Encoded protein: CASRGNRNEKLFF.

The gene calls are TRBV25-1 and TRBJ2-5, with 8 bases identical to TRBD1. With 6 bases clipped from V and 7 bases from J, the junction kept 13 bases outside the gene matches. Germline-derived CDR1 and CDR2 are MGHDK and SYGVNS. CDR3 length: 15 amino acids. The CDR3 nucleotides are TGTGCCAGCAGCCGCCGGGCCAGGGGGCGGGGGACCCAGTACTTC. Encoded protein: CASSRRARGRGTQYF.

This chain uses TRBV6-5 with TRBJ2-7; 7 bases align to TRBD1. Germline CDR1 is MNHEY and CDR2 is SVGAGI. Germline trimming cut 7 bases from V and 4 bases from J; bases unmatched to any gene: 13. This CDR3 spans 15 amino acids. The CDR3 is CASIAGPGQPYEQYF. The DNA for the CDR3 is TGTGCCAGCATCGCGGGCCCGGGACAGCCTTACGAGCAGTACTTC.

The rearrangement links TRBV3-1 (or the pseudogene TRBV3-2) to TRBJ2-7; 10 nucleotides agree with TRBD2. The V segment lost 4 bases and the J segment 5 bases; nucleotides outside the gene matches: 8. The CDR3 is 15 amino acids. The germline V gene encodes CDR1 LGHDT and CDR2 YNNKEL (reference sequence). CDR3 nucleotides: TGTGCCAGCAGCCTCCTCAGCGGGGGGGGCGACGAGCAGTACTTC. The encoded protein is CASSLLSGGGDEQYF.

This clone was detected only once. The chain has TRBV9 and TRBJ1-1; D gene ambiguous. The CDR3 totals 14 residues. CDR1 SGDLS and CDR2 YYNGEE come from the germline V gene. Trimming took 4 bases from V and 1 from J, leaving 11 bases between them. The CDR3 loop reads CASSNTGRNTEAFF. CDR3 nucleotide sequence: TGTGCCAGCAGCAATACCGGGAGGAACACTGAAGCTTTCTTT.

The J gene is TRBJ2-1, the V gene TRBV5-1, with TRBD2 identical over 10 bases. The CDR3 runs 15 residues. The V segment lost 3 bases and the J segment 8 bases; nucleotides outside the gene matches: 8. Germline loops: CDR1 SGHRS, CDR2 YFSETQ. The CDR3 here is CASSWQRGGEDEQFF. The CDR3 DNA follows: TGCGCCAGCAGCTGGCAGCGGGGGGGCGAGGATGAGCAGTTCTTC.

This rearrangement joins TRBV5-5 to TRBJ2-7; D is ambiguous. CDR3 size: 13 residues. Trimming took 2 bases from V and 3 from J, leaving 9 bases between them. From germline, CDR1 is SGHKS and CDR2 YYEKEE (reference sequence). The CDR3 spells CASSFNSLYEQYF. The CDR3 DNA reads TGTGCCAGCAGCTTTAATTCCCTCTACGAGCAGTACTTC.

This chain connects TRBV5-1 to TRBJ1-5; 7 bases are shared with TRBD1. Losses at the gene ends were 5 bases for V and 5 bases for J; bases not matched to a gene: 4. This CDR3 is built from 13 residues. Germline V gives CDR1 SGHRS, CDR2 YFSETQ. CDR3 bases: TGCGCCAGCAGGATCGACAGGGATCAGCCCCAGCATTTT. It is translated as CASRIDRDQPQHF.

This clone appeared once. The genes are TRBV19 and TRBJ1-5; 10 bases are shared with TRBD1. CDR1 is LNHDA, CDR2 SQIVND, per germline (reference sequence). The CDR3 loop spans 15 amino acids. The V segment lost 4 bases and the J segment 4 bases; nucleotides outside the gene matches: 4. The CDR3 nucleotides are TGTGCCAGTAGTAGGGACAGGGGACTGAATCAGCCCCAGCATTTT. The encoded protein is CASSRDRGLNQPQHF.

The chain carries TRBV7-2 and TRBJ2-2, with 9 bases that match TRBD2. The germline V gene encodes CDR1 SGHTA and CDR2 FQGNSA. The CDR3 consists of 16 residues. V trimming: 3 bases; J trimming: 1 base; junction bases outside the gene matches: 3. CDR3 region: CASSLGLAENTGELFF. Written as DNA, the CDR3 is TGTGCCAGCAGCTTGGGACTAGCCGAGAACACCGGGGAGCTGTTTTTT.